These T cell receptor beta chains were read from a single sample in a study of early T cells in non-severe SARS-CoV-2 infection. TCRdb reanalysed the 5' RACE reads using MiXCR and keeps one entry per CDR3 protein. The data hold approximately 20,000 distinct CDR3 sequences, with under 5% observed a single time. Specimen: whole blood. The receptors originated from an adult who was a healthcare worker with PCR-confirmed SARS-CoV-2 infection or an uninfected control (not recorded which). The CDR3 runs from the conserved cysteine through the conserved F or W. The order of the fields is clone size, J gene, V gene, D gene, CDR3 protein, CDR3 DNA. The D gene is left open where the match is weak. Expanded clones are given a class, and other clones once, few, many or no size at all.

size: medium-sized; J: TRBJ2-7; V: TRBV12-3/TRBV12-4; D: NA; CDR3: CASSATGNYEQYF; DNA: TGTGCCAGCAGTGCTACAGGGAACTACGAGCAGTACTTC
size: many; J: TRBJ2-5; V: TRBV10-3; D: NA; CDR3: CAATGTQYF; DNA: TGTGCCGCTACGGGGACCCAGTACTTC
size: NA; J: TRBJ1-1; V: TRBV2; D: NA; CDR3: CASKDFRLEDTEAFF; DNA: TGTGCCAGCAAAGATTTTAGACTTGAGGACACTGAAGCTTTCTTT
size: many; J: TRBJ2-7; V: TRBV5-1; D: NA; CDR3: CASSLGGASYEQYF; DNA: TGCGCCAGCAGCTTGGGGGGTGCCTCCTACGAGCAGTACTTC
size: many; J: TRBJ1-5; V: TRBV30; D: NA; CDR3: CAWSGGGSQPQHF; DNA: TGTGCCTGGAGTGGGGGCGGGAGTCAGCCCCAGCATTTT
size: many; J: TRBJ1-3; V: TRBV18; D: TRBD1; CDR3: CASSRGTDTLNTIYF; DNA: TGTGCCAGCTCACGAGGGACAGACACTCTGAACACCATATATTTT
size: many; J: TRBJ2-1; V: TRBV7-8; D: TRBD1; CDR3: CASSSDRAGEQFF; DNA: TGTGCCAGCAGCTCCGACAGGGCTGGTGAGCAGTTCTTC
size: NA; J: TRBJ2-1; V: TRBV15; D: NA; CDR3: CATSSASRKVSRFF; DNA: TGTGCCACCAGCTCGGCGAGTAGAAAAGTTAGTCGGTTCTTC
size: NA; J: TRBJ1-6; V: TRBV6-5; D: NA; CDR3: CASSYLGAPLHF; DNA: TGTGCCAGCAGTTATCTGGGGGCCCCCCTCCACTTT
size: many; J: TRBJ2-3; V: TRBV20-1; D: NA; CDR3: CSVQGGTDTQYF; DNA: TGCAGTGTACAGGGAGGCACAGATACGCAGTATTTT
size: many; J: TRBJ2-7; V: TRBV6-6; D: NA; CDR3: CASSRGGEQYF; DNA: TGTGCCAGCAGCAGAGGGGGGGAGCAGTACTTC
size: many; J: TRBJ2-3; V: TRBV5-4; D: TRBD2; CDR3: CASSSPTSGRGTDTQYF; DNA: TGTGCCAGCAGCTCCCCGACTAGCGGTCGGGGCACAGATACGCAGTATTTT
size: many; J: TRBJ2-5; V: TRBV11-2; D: NA; CDR3: CASSLMGGPMEETQYF; DNA: TGTGCCAGCAGCTTAATGGGGGGCCCGATGGAAGAGACCCAGTACTTC
size: many; J: TRBJ1-1; V: TRBV6-2/TRBV6-3; D: NA; CDR3: CASRAGQTLAEAFF; DNA: TGTGCCAGCAGAGCAGGACAGACTTTGGCTGAAGCTTTCTTT
size: few; J: TRBJ2-7; V: TRBV7-8; D: TRBD2; CDR3: CASSLERGAGNFYEQYF; DNA: TGTGCCAGCAGCCTGGAGCGGGGGGCGGGAAATTTCTACGAGCAGTACTTC
size: few; J: TRBJ1-2; V: TRBV7-9; D: NA; CDR3: CASSPQGLNYGYTF; DNA: TGTGCCAGCAGCCCCCAGGGCCTTAACTATGGCTACACCTTC